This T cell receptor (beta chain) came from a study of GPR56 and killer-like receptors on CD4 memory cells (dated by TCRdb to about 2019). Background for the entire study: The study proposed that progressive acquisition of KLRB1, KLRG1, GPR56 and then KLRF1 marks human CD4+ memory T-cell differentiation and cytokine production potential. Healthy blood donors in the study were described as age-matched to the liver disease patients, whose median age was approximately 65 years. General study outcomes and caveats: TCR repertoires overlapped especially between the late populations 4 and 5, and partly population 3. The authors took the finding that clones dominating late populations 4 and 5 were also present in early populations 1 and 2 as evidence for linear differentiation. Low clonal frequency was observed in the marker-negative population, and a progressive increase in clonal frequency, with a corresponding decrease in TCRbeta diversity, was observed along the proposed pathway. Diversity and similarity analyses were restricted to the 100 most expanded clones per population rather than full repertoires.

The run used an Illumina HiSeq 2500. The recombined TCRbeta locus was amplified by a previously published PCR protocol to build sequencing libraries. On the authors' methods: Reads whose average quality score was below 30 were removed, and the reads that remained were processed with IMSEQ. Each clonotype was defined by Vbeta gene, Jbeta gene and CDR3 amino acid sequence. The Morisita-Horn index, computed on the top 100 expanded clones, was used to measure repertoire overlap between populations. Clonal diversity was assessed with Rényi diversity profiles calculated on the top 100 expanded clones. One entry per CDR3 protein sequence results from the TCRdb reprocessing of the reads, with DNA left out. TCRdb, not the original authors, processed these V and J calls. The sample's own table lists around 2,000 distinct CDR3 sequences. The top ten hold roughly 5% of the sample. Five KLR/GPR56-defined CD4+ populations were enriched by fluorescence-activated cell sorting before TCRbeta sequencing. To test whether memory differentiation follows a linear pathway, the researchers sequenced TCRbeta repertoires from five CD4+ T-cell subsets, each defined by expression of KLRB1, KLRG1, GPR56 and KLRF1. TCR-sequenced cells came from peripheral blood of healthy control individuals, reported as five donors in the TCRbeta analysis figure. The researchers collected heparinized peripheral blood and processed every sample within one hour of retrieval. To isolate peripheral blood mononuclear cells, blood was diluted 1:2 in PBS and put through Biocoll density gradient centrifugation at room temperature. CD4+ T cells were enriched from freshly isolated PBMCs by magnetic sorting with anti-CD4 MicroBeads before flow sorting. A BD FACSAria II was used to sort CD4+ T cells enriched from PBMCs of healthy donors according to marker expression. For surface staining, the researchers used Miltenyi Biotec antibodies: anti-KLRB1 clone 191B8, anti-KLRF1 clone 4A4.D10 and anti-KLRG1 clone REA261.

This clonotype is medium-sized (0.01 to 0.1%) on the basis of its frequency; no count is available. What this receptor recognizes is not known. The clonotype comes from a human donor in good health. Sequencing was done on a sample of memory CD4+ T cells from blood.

The CDR3 region has the sequence CASRPTKTGTGGLALHF. This receptor chain uses TRBV6-5 and TRBJ1-6; TCRdb returns TRBD1, unconfirmable since there is no DNA. From the cysteine up to the phenylalanine, the CDR3 has a length of 17 residues. No DNA accompanies this entry. Reading the germline V gene gives CDR1 MNHEY and CDR2 SVGAGI.